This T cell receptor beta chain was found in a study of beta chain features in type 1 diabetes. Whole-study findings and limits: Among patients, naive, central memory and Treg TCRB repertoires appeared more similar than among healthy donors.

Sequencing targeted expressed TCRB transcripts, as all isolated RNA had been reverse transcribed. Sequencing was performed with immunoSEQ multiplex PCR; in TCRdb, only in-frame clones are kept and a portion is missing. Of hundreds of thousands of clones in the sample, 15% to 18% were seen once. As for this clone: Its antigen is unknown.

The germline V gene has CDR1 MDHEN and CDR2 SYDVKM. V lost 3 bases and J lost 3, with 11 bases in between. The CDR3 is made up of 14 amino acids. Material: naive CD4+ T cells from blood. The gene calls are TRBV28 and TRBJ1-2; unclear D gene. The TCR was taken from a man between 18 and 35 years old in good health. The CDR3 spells CASSFGIAHYGYTF. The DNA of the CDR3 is TGTGCCAGCAGTTTTGGGATTGCCCACTATGGCTACACCTTC.